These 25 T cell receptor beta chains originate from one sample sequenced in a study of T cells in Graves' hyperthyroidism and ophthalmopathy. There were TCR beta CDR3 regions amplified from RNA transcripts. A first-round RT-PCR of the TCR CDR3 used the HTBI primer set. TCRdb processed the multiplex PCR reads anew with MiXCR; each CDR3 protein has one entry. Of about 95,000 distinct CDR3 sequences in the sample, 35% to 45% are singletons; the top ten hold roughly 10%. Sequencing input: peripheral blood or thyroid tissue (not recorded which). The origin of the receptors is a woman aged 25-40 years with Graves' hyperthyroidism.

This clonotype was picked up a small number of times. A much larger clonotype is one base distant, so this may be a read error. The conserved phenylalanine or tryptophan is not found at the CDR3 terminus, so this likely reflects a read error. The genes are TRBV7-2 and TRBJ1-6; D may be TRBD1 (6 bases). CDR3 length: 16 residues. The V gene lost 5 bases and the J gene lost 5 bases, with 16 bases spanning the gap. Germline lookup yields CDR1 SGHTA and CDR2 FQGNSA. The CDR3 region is CASSATGTRDNSPLHS. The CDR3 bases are TGTGCCAGCAGCGCTACCGGGACAAGAGATAATTCACCCCTCCACTCT.

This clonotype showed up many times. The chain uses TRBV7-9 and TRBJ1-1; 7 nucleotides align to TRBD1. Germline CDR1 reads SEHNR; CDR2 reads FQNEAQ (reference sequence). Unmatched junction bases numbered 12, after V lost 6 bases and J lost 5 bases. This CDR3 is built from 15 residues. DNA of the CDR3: TGTGCCAGCAGTGATAAGGGGGCGTCTAGGACTGAAGCTTTCTTT. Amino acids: CASSDKGASRTEAFF.

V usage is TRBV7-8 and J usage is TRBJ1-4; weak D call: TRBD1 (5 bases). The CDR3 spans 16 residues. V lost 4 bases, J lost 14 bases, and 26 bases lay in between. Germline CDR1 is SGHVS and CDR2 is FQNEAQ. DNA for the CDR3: TGTGCCAGCAGCTCCGAAGACGGGGCAGATGGAGAAGAGCTGTTTTTT. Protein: CASSSEDGADGEELFF.

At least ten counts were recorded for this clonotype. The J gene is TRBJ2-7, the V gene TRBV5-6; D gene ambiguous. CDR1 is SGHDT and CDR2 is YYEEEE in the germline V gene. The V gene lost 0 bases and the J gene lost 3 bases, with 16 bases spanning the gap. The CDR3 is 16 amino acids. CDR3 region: CASSLVGPLLGYEQYF. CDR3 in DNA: TGTGCCAGCAGCTTGGTCGGTCCTCTCTTGGGCTACGAGCAGTACTTC.

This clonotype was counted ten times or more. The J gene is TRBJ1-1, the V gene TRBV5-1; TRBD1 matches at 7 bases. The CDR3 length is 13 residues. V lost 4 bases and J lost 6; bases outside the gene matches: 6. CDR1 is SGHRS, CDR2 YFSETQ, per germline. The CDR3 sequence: CASSVSGTAEAFF. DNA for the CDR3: TGCGCCAGCAGCGTCTCCGGGACAGCTGAAGCTTTCTTT.

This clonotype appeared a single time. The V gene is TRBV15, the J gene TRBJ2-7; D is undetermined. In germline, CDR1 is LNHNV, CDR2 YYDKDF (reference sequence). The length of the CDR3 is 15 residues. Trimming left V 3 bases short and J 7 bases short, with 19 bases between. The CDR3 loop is CATSSAGPLQKEQYF. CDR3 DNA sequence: TGTGCCACCAGCAGCGCAGGACCCCTCCAAAAGGAGCAGTACTTC.

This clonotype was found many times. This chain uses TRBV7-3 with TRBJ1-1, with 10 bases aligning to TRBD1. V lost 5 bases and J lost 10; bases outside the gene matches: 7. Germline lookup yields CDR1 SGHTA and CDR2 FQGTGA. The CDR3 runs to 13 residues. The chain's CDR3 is CASSPTGGGRAFF. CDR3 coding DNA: TGTGCCAGCAGCCCGACAGGGGGCGGACGAGCTTTCTTT.

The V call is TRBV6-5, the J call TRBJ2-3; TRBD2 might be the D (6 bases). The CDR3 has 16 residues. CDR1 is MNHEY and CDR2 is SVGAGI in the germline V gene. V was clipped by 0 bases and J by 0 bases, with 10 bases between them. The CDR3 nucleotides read TGTGCCAGCAGTTACTCGGAGGGTGTAAGCACAGATACGCAGTATTTT. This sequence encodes CASSYSEGVSTDTQYF.

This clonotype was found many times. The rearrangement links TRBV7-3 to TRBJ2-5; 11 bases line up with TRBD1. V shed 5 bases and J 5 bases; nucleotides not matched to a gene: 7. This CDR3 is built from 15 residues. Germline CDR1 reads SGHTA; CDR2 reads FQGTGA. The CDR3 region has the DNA TGTGCCAGCAGCCGGACAGGGGGCATAGCGGAGACCCAGTACTTC. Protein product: CASSRTGGIAETQYF.

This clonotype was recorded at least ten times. The CDR3, as DNA: TGTGCCAGCACCTTAGGAGCCGCAGGGGCCGAGCAGTACTTC. Protein product: CASTLGAAGAEQYF. This chain uses TRBV9 with TRBJ2-7; TRBD1 might be the D (6 bases). CDR1 and CDR2 from the germline V gene are SGDLS and YYNGEE. The CDR3 runs 14 residues. V was pared by 6 bases and J by 6 bases, with 19 bases between. Using reference TRBV9 and TRBJ2-7 for the parts outside the CDR3, the full variable domain is DSGVTQTPKHLITATGQRVTLRCSPRSGDLSVYWYQQSLDQGLQFLIQYYNGEERAKGNILERFSAQQFPDLHSELNLSSLELGDSALYFCASTLGAAGAEQYFGPGTRLTVT.

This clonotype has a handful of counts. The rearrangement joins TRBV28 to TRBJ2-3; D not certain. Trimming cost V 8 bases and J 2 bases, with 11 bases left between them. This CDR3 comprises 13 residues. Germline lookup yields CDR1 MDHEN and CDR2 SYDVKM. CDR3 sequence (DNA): TGTGCCAGCTCAGCCCCGGCCACAGATACGCAGTATTTT. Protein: CASSAPATDTQYF.

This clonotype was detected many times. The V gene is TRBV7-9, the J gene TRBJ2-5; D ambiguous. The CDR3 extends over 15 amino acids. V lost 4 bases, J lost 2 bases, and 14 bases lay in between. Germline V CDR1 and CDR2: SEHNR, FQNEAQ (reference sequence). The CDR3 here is CASSSSVRLQETQYF. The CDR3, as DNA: TGTGCCAGCAGCTCTTCCGTTCGGTTACAAGAGACCCAGTACTTC.

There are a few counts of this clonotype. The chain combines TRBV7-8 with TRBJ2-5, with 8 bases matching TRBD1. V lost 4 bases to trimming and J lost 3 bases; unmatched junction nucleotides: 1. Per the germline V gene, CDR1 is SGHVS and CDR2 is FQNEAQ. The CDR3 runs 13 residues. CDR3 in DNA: TGTGCCAGCAGCTCGACAGGGGAAGAGACCCAGTACTTC. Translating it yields CASSSTGEETQYF.

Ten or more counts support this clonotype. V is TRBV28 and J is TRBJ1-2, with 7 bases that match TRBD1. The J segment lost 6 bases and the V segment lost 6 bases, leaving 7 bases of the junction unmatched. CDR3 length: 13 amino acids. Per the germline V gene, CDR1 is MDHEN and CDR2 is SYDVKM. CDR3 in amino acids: CASSSGQRNGYTF. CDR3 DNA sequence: TGTGCCAGCAGCTCGGGACAGAGGAATGGCTACACCTTC.

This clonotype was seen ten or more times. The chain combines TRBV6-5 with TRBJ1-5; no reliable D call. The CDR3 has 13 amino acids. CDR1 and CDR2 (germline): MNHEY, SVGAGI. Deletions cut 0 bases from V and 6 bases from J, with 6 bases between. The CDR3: CASSYSRGQPQHF. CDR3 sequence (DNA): TGTGCCAGCAGTTACTCGCGGGGTCAGCCCCAGCATTTT.

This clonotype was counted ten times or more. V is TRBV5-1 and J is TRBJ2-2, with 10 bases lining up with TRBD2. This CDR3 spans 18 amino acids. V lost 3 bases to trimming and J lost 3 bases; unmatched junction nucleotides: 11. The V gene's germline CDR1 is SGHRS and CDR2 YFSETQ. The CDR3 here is CASSSNSRTSGYTGELFF. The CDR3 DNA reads TGCGCCAGCAGCTCAAACTCCCGGACTAGCGGCTACACCGGGGAGCTGTTTTTT. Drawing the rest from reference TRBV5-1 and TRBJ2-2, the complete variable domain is KAGVTQTPRYLIKTRGQQVTLSCSPISGHRSVSWYQQTPGQGLQFLFEYFSETQRNKGNFPGRFSGRQFSNSRSEMNVSTLELGDSALYLCASSSNSRTSGYTGELFFGEGSRLTVL.

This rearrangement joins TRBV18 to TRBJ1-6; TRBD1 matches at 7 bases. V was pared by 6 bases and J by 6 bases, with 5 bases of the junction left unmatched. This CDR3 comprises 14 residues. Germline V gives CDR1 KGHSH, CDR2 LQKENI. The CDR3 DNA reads TGTGCCAGCTCCCTCGGACAGGTTAATTCACCCCTCCACTTT. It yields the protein CASSLGQVNSPLHF.

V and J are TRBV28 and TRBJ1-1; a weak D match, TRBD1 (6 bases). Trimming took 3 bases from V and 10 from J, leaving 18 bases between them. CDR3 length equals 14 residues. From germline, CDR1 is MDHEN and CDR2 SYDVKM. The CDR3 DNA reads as TGTGCCAGCAGTTTCGACAGGTCCTGGTTCATAGCTTTCTTT. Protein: CASSFDRSWFIAFF.

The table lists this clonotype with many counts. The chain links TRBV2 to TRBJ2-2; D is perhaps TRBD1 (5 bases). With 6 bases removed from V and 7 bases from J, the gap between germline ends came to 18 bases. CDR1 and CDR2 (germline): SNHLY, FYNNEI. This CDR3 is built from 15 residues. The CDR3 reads CASSPLQGSGGELFF. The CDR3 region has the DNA TGTGCCAGCAGCCCCCTCCAGGGATCGGGCGGGGAGCTGTTTTTT.

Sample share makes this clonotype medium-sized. The CDR3 DNA follows: TGTGCCAGCAGTTTAAATGGAGAGACCCAGTACTTC. Translated: CASSLNGETQYF. This rearrangement joins TRBV12-3 or TRBV12-4 to TRBJ2-5; D not certain. The V gene lost 2 bases and the J gene lost 4 bases, with 5 bases spanning the gap. There are 12 residues in the CDR3.

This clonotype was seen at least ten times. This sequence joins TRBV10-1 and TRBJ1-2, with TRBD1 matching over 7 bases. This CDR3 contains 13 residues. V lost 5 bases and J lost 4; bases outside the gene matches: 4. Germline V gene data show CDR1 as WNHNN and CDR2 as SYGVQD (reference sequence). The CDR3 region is CASSRDRSYGYTF. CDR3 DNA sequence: TGCGCCAGCAGTAGGGACAGAAGCTATGGCTACACCTTC.

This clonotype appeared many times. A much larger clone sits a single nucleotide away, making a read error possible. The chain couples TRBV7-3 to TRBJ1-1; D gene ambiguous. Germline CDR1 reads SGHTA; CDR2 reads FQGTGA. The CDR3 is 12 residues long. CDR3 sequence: CAGSPRGTEAFF. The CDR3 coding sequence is TGTGCCGGCAGCCCCAGAGGCACTGAAGCTTTCTTT.

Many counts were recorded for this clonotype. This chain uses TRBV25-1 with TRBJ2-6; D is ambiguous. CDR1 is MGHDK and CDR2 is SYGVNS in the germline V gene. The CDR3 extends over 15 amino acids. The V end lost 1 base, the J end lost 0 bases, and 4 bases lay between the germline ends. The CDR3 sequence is CASSESLSGANVLTF. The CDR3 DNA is TGTGCCAGCAGTGAATCTCTCTCTGGGGCCAACGTCCTGACTTTC.

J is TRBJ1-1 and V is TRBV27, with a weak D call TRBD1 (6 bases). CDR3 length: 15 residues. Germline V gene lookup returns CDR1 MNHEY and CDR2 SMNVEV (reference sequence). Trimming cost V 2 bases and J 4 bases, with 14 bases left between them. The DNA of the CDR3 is TGTGCCAGCAGTTTACAAGTGGGGGGGCCCACTGAAGCTTTCTTT. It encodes CASSLQVGGPTEAFF.

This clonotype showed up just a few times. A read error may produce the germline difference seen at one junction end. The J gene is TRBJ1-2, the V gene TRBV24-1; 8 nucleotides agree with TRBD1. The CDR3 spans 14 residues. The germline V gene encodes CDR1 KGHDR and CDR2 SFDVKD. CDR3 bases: TGTGCCACCAGTTCTGGGACAGGAGTTGATGGCTACACCTTT. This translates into CATSSGTGVDGYTF.